Included here is one T cell receptor (beta chain) sequence, with context. Germline V gene lookup returns CDR1 LGHDT and CDR2 YNNKEL (reference sequence). J was trimmed by 6 bases and V by 0 bases; bases with no gene match: 6. CDR3 length: 16 amino acids. This record comes from a study of blood T cell repertoires in COVID-19. TCRdb's copy holds only in-frame clones and misses some; the assay was immunoSEQ multiplex PCR. The profile shows about 270,000 clones, roughly nine tenths of them singletons. The sequencing sample was made of PBMCs or T cells enriched from blood (not recorded which). This chain joins TRBV3-1 (or the pseudogene TRBV3-2) and TRBJ2-1; 9 bases line up with TRBD2. This TCR came from a woman between 50 and 59 years old who had recovered from COVID-19. DNA for the CDR3: TGTGCCAGCAGCCAAGATGGACTAGCGACGGGCAATGAGCAGTTCTTC. Translation: CASSQDGLATGNEQFF.